The clone carrying this TCR beta chain has a count of ten or more. Its antigen is currently unknown. This sample is drawn from a study of neurological immune-mediated disorders. The CDR3 consists of 15 residues. The germline V gene encodes CDR1 SGHVS and CDR2 FQNEAQ. With 0 bases removed from V and 1 base from J, the gap between germline ends came to 7 bases. The authors made cDNA by 5'RACE with 10-nucleotide random UMIs. TCRdb fed the 5' RACE reads into MiXCR, producing one record per CDR3 protein. Here the sample spans under 85,000 distinct CDR3 sequences, over 12% being singletons. Whole-study findings and limits: Multiple sclerosis patients had less TCR clonal expansion than even healthy controls, unlike HTLV-1-associated myelopathy. None of the CDR3 amino acid sequences of expanded clones were shared across subjects, and this suggested private repertoires in all groups.

The gene calls are TRBV7-8 and TRBJ1-5; no definite D call. Sample: PBMCs. This clonotype originated in a woman in her fifties or sixties in good health. CDR3 residues: CASSLAWRSNQPQHF. The CDR3 DNA reads as TGTGCCAGCAGCTTAGCGTGGCGGAGCAATCAGCCCCAGCATTTT. The variable domain in full, with the rest retrieved from reference TRBV7-8 and TRBJ1-5, is GAGVSQSPRYKVAKRGQDVALRCDPISGHVSLFWYQQALGQGPEFLTYFQNEAQLDKSGLPSDRFFAERPEGSVSTLKIQRTQQEDSAVYLCASSLAWRSNQPQHFGDGTRLSIL.